This T cell receptor (beta chain) is drawn from a study of blood T cell repertoires in COVID-19 (TCRdb year 2020). In the study overall: The collaborator samples originated in the United States, Italy and Spain and spanned the acute and convalescent phases of COVID-19. Samples were obtained from the ongoing ImmuneRACE study (first 160 participants) and from 1,200 or so subjects provided by 6 global collaborators. Where available, HLA class I and class II types were taken from metadata supplied by the sample provider and were not determined by assay-based typing. Nearly every sample came with metadata listing a de-identified subject ID, COVID-19 status, age in years and sex. Deeply sampled blood TCRbeta repertoires from subjects exposed to, actively infected with, or recovered from COVID-19 were included in the dataset. The material from the prospective study consisted of cDNA or gDNA derived from T cells, B-cell-depleted T cells, or PBMCs. The repertoires were released in a freely available public database meant as a resource for research on the immune response to SARS-CoV-2.

This clone has only one observation. This receptor's antigen is unknown. The record has no base qualities; no much larger clone is one base away. TCRbeta CDR3 regions were amplified from genomic DNA by means of the immunoSEQ Assay, a bias-controlled multiplex PCR. The source study handled its data this way. Within the assay, amplification of reference gene primers was used to estimate how many nucleated cells each sample contained. To quantify the absolute abundance of each unique TCRbeta CDR3 rearrangement, sequence reads were collapsed and filtered. For each sample, productive Simpson clonality was calculated as the square root of Simpson's diversity index across productive rearrangements. What TCRdb holds here is the immuneACCESS table cut down to in-frame rearrangements. Part of the clones is not present; checked against another copy, under half of the missing clones reflect an unresolved V gene, and the others are unexplained. Clonal size and the V and J genes are those of that table, whereas D and trimming came from the DNA. In all, the sample holds roughly 38,000 clones, and roughly 80% of those were seen once. Approximately 11% of the sample is held by the ten biggest clonotypes.

Each collaborating institution followed its own protocols to collect whole blood in K2EDTA tubes. For TCRbeta analysis, collaborators shipped samples as frozen whole blood, isolated PBMCs, or DNA extracted from either of those sample types. CDR1 MGHDK and CDR2 SYGVNS are derived from the germline V gene. The germline V and J ends show losses of 2 bases and 8 bases respectively, and no gene match explains 8 bases of the junction. Reading from cysteine to phenylalanine, the CDR3 counts 15 amino acids. Of the read, only the CDR3 DNA is kept; its 45 bases are in frame from base 1. What the research found in general, with its limitations: Clinical and demographic metadata were provided uncurated, with the amount varying by source and participant.

This clonotype originated in a man in his fifties or sixties in a cohort sampled during active COVID-19. The material sequenced was peripheral blood. The rearrangement joined TRBV25-1 to TRBJ2-1; the central 8 bases match TRBD2. The CDR3 here reads CASSEISGSQDEQFF. In nucleotide form, the sequence is TGTGCCAGCAGTGAAATCAGCGGGAGTCAAGATGAGCAGTTCTTC. Extended through the reference TRBV25-1 and TRBJ2-1 proteins, this CDR3 yields the full variable domain: EADIYQTPRYLVIGTGKKITLECSQTMGHDKMYWYQQDPGMELHLIHYSYGVNSTEKGDLSSESTVSRIRTEHFPLTLESARPSHTSQYLCASSEISGSQDEQFFGPGTRLTVL.